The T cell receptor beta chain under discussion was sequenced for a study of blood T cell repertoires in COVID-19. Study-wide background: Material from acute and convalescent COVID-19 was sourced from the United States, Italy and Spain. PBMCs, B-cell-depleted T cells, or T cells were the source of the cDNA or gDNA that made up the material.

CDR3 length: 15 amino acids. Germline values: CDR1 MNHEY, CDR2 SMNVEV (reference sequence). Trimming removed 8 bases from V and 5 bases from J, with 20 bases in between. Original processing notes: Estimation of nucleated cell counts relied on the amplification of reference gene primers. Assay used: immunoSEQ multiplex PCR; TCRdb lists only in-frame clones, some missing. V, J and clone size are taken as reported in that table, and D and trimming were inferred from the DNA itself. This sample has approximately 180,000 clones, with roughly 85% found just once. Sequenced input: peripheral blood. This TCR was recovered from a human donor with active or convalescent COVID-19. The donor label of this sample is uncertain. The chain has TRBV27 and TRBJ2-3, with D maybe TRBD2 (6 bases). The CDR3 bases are TGTGCCAGCTTATTGCGCGGGACGTTGAAAGATACGCAGTATTTT. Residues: CASLLRGTLKDTQYF.